The rows below give T cell receptor beta chains drawn from one sample of a study of a mutant IDH1 vaccine in newly diagnosed glioma. Their recognized antigens are unknown. Method: immunoSEQ multiplex PCR; TCRdb's copy keeps in-frame clones and lacks some. The sample includes over 55,000 clones, 82% of them seen just once. The sequenced sample was PBMCs, obtained from a glioma patient whose treatment included an IDH1 peptide vaccine. The receptor source for this set is a woman between 18 and 30 years old with glioma. Some clones in this sample may be carry-over from other donors' samples. Each CDR3 is given with its conserved first and last residue. D genes are given only for firm matches. Size is omitted from some rows. Given values are once, few, many or a class for expanded clones.

d_call	clone_size	j_call	v_call	cdr3_nt	cdr3_aa
.	.	TRBJ2-5	TRBV5-1	TGCGCCAGCAGCGCGCGGTTGGGGCCCCAGTACTTC	CASSARLGPQYF
TRBD1	.	TRBJ2-5	TRBV6-1	TGTGCGAGTAGACAGGGGAGGTCGGAGACCCAGTACTTC	CASRQGRSETQYF
TRBD1	.	TRBJ2-7	TRBV4-2	TGTGCCAGCATCCGACGACAGGGGAAAAACTCCTACGAGCAGTACTTC	CASIRRQGKNSYEQYF
.	.	TRBJ1-5	TRBV19	TGTGCCAGTAGTATAAAGAACTCGTTTAGGGTGTATAGCAATCAGCCCCAGCATTTT	CASSIKNSFRVYSNQPQHF
.	few	TRBJ2-2	TRBV4-3	TGCGCCAGCAGACCATCAAGGGATTCGAACACCGGGGAGCTGTTTTTT	CASRPSRDSNTGELFF
.	.	TRBJ1-1	TRBV13	TGTGCCAGCAGCTTATACGTAGGGAAATACACTGAAGCTTTCTTT	CASSLYVGKYTEAFF
.	.	TRBJ2-7	TRBV30	TGTGCCTGGAGTGTCCTCGCCTACGAGCAGTACTTC	CAWSVLAYEQYF
TRBD1	few	TRBJ1-1	TRBV2	TGTGCCACCCTGACAGGGAGGAACACTGAAGCTTTCTTT	CATLTGRNTEAFF
.	.	TRBJ2-7	TRBV4-2	TGTGCCAGCAGCCAAGATCGGCGGGGCTGGCACGAGCAGTACTTC	CASSQDRRGWHEQYF
TRBD1	.	TRBJ2-5	TRBV4-2	TGTGCCAGCAGCCAAGCCCAAGGGACAGACCAAGAGACCCAGTACTTC	CASSQAQGTDQETQYF
.	.	TRBJ2-7	TRBV11-2	TGTGCCAGCAGCTTAGTATCTGGGGGAGTGGGCGAGCAGTACTTC	CASSLVSGGVGEQYF
.	.	TRBJ1-5	TRBV7-6	TGTGCCAGCAGCTTAGTCGGCAATCAGCCCCAGCATTTT	CASSLVGNQPQHF
TRBD2	.	TRBJ2-7	TRBV5-1	TGCGCCAGCAGCTACGGCGGACTAGTTTCGACCTACGAGCAGTACTTC	CASSYGGLVSTYEQYF
.	.	TRBJ2-2	TRBV7-6	TGTGCCAGCAGCTCCTTACTAGCTCCCGGGGAGCTGTTTTTT	CASSSLLAPGELFF
TRBD1	.	TRBJ2-2	TRBV6-6	TGTGCCAGCAGTTACGGGACAGGGCCCGACACCGGGGAGCTGTTTTTT	CASSYGTGPDTGELFF
.	.	TRBJ1-1	TRBV6-5	TGTGCCAGCAGTAAGGGGGACAATGAAGCTTTCTTT	CASSKGDNEAFF
.	.	TRBJ1-1	TRBV6-1	TGTGCCAGCAGTGAAGCTCTGGGGAGAGGTAACACTGAAGCTTTCTTT	CASSEALGRGNTEAFF
TRBD1	.	TRBJ2-7	TRBV28	TGTGCCAGCCGGGACAGAGCCTACGAGCAGTACTTC	CASRDRAYEQYF
.	.	TRBJ1-5	TRBV19	TGTGCCAGTAGTATAGGGCGGTCGGCCCAGCATTTT	CASSIGRSAQHF
.	few	TRBJ1-1	TRBV7-9	TGTGCCAGCAGCTTGGGACGTAAGGTAGCTTTCTTT	CASSLGRKVAFF
.	.	TRBJ2-4	TRBV19	TGTGCCAGTAGTATTCCCCGGGTCGAACTAGCCAAAAACATTCAGTACTTC	CASSIPRVELAKNIQYF
TRBD2	.	TRBJ2-7	TRBV5-1	TGCGCCAGCAGCGGGCTTTTAGAGCGGGGCTCCTACGAGCAGTACTTC	CASSGLLERGSYEQYF
.	.	TRBJ1-3	TRBV5-6	TGTGCCAGCAGCTTGGTGGCAGAAACTTTCTCTGGAAACACCATATATTTT	CASSLVAETFSGNTIYF
TRBD1	once	TRBJ1-3	TRBV9	TGTGCCAGCAGCGTCACAGGGGCTGGTGGAAACACCATATATTTT	CASSVTGAGGNTIYF
.	.	TRBJ1-3	TRBV6-5	TGTGCCAGCAGTTCATGGACAGTGTCTGGAAACACCATATATTTT	CASSSWTVSGNTIYF
.	once	TRBJ1-1	TRBV7-8	TGTGCCAGCAGGAGGGTTGACGACACTGAAGCTTTCTTT	CASRRVDDTEAFF
TRBD1	few	TRBJ1-1	TRBV30	TGTGCCTGGAGGACAGGGGGTGGTGCTGAAGCTTTCTTT	CAWRTGGGAEAFF
.	.	TRBJ1-2	TRBV5-6	TGTGCCAGCAGCCACATCGAGACAGGCCCGATAAACTATGGCTACACCTTC	CASSHIETGPINYGYTF
.	.	TRBJ1-1	TRBV25-1	TGTGCCAGCAGTGAATTGGAGAACACTGAAGCTTTCTTT	CASSELENTEAFF
.	.	TRBJ2-1	TRBV5-4	TGTGCCAGCAGCTTTCAGGTCAATGAGCAGTTCTTC	CASSFQVNEQFF
.	medium-sized	TRBJ1-1	TRBV2	TGTGCCAGCAGTGCTGGCGGGACTGAAGCTTTCTTT	CASSAGGTEAFF
.	.	TRBJ2-5	TRBV6-4	TGTGCCAGCAGTGACCTCAGGGGTGAGGAGACCCAGTACTTC	CASSDLRGEETQYF
TRBD1	.	TRBJ2-6	TRBV19	TGTGCCAGTAGCTCGACAGGGCCCGGGGCCAACGTCCTGACTTTC	CASSSTGPGANVLTF
.	.	TRBJ2-7	TRBV7-6	TGTGCCAGCAGCTGGGACCGATCCTACGAGCAGTACTTC	CASSWDRSYEQYF
TRBD1	.	TRBJ1-5	TRBV5-1	TGCGCCAGCAGCTTGGATCCGACAGGGTCACAGCCCCAGCATTTT	CASSLDPTGSQPQHF
.	.	TRBJ2-5	TRBV14	TGTGCCAGCAGCCCCCTTGGGACGGCGCGGGAGACCCAGTACTTC	CASSPLGTARETQYF
.	.	TRBJ1-1	TRBV11-2	TGTGCCAGCAGGCGAAGGGGTAGGACTGAAGCTTTCTTT	CASRRRGRTEAFF
TRBD2	.	TRBJ2-7	TRBV19	TGTGCCAGTAGCAAGGGACTACCAAGCCCGTTCTACGAGCAGTACTTC	CASSKGLPSPFYEQYF
.	.	TRBJ2-7	TRBV6-1	TGTGCCAGCAGTGAAGCCGGCAGCTCCTACGAGCAGTACTTC	CASSEAGSSYEQYF
.	once	TRBJ2-1	TRBV15	TGTGCCACCAGCAGAGTCAGAATGGGTGAGCAGTTCTTC	CATSRVRMGEQFF
.	.	TRBJ2-5	TRBV11-2	TGTGCCAGCAGCTTAGAGGACAAGCGTAAGGAGACCCAGTACTTC	CASSLEDKRKETQYF
.	.	TRBJ2-2	TRBV5-4	TGTGCCAGCAGCTTGGTAGGGTCCGCCGGGGAGCTGTTTTTT	CASSLVGSAGELFF
.	.	TRBJ1-1	TRBV14	TGTGCCAGCAGCCAAGATGCCCGGGCGGGGAGCACTGAAGCTTTCTTT	CASSQDARAGSTEAFF